These 19 T cell receptor beta chains were all obtained from the same sample, sequenced in a study of metastatic and nonmetastatic thyroid tumors. Ahead of thyroid surgery, no patient had received treatment of any kind. TCRdb ran MiXCR on the PCR reads. Of around 30,000 clones in the sample, 20% to 25% are singletons; the top ten hold just over 14%. The sequenced sample was blood. The receptors derive from a female donor with papillary thyroid cancer or a benign thyroid nodule (not recorded which). Some clones in this sample may be carry-over from other donors' samples.

This clone occurred once. The chain links TRBV20-1 to TRBJ1-5, with TRBD1 identical over 8 bases. The junction had 9 bases not matched to a gene; V was cut back by 7 bases and J by 1 base. The V gene's germline CDR1 is DFQATT and CDR2 SNEGSKA (reference sequence). The CDR3 has 15 residues. CDR3 loop: CSVSARTGSNQPQHF. CDR3 nucleotide sequence: TGCAGTGTCTCCGCCCGGACAGGGAGCAATCAGCCCCAGCATTTT.

In this sample, this clone turned up many times. The CDR3, as DNA: TGTGCCAGCAGTGTCCGATTAGCGGGAGGTGCCACAGATACGCAGTATTTT. This translates into CASSVRLAGGATDTQYF. This chain uses TRBV6-1 with TRBJ2-3; 10 bases match TRBD2. The CDR3 has 17 residues. With 4 bases clipped from V and 2 bases from J, the junction kept 9 bases outside the gene matches. The germline V gene encodes CDR1 MNHNS and CDR2 SASEGT.

In this sample, this clone turned up a few times. The chain has TRBV6-1 and TRBJ1-3; the match to TRBD1 covers 8 bases. Germline lookup yields CDR1 MNHNS and CDR2 SASEGT. V lost 3 bases to trimming and J lost 5 bases; unmatched junction nucleotides: 6. The CDR3 totals 15 residues. CDR3 amino acids: CASSEVRGQRNTIYF. CDR3 bases: TGTGCCAGCAGTGAGGTCAGGGGGCAGCGAAACACCATATATTTT.

V usage is TRBV5-1 and J usage is TRBJ1-1; a possible D gene is TRBD1 (5 bases). The CDR3 length is 14 residues. With 4 bases removed from V and 3 bases from J, the gap between germline ends came to 13 bases. CDR1 and CDR2 from the germline V gene are SGHRS and YFSETQ. The chain's CDR3 is CASSATGIDTEAFF. The DNA for the CDR3 is TGCGCCAGCAGCGCCACAGGTATCGACACTGAAGCTTTCTTT.

This clone has ten or more counts. The V and J genes are TRBV4-2 and TRBJ2-5; tentatively, D is TRBD1 (7 bases). Germline CDR1 reads LGHNA; CDR2 reads YNFKEQ. The CDR3 runs to 15 residues. The ends were cut back, 3 bases at V and 1 base at J, with 12 bases in the middle. The CDR3 spells CASSQRRDSQETQYF. DNA of the CDR3: TGTGCCAGCAGCCAGAGGAGGGACAGCCAAGAGACCCAGTACTTC.

This clone was picked up one time. V usage is TRBV20-1 and J usage is TRBJ2-7, with 9 bases aligning to TRBD2. Per germline, CDR1 DFQATT and CDR2 SNEGSKA (reference sequence). Losses at the gene ends were 0 bases for V and 0 bases for J; bases not matched to a gene: 12. The CDR3 is made up of 18 amino acids. CDR3 in amino acids: CSARDKRTSALSSYEQYF. The DNA for the CDR3 is TGCAGTGCTAGAGACAAACGGACTAGCGCACTTTCCTCCTACGAGCAGTACTTC.

This clone was counted many times. The chain uses TRBV15 and TRBJ2-3; D gene uncertain. The CDR3 has 18 amino acids. CDR1 and CDR2 from the germline V gene are LNHNV and YYDKDF (reference sequence). V gave up 0 bases and J gave up 0 bases, with 16 bases separating them. CDR3 residues: CATSRDPASIPSTDTQYF. The DNA for the CDR3 is TGTGCCACCAGCAGAGATCCCGCTTCCATACCTAGCACAGATACGCAGTATTTT.

This clone has at least ten counts. The chain couples TRBV24-1 to TRBJ2-2; D not resolved. Trimming shortened V by 2 bases and J by 2 bases, and 14 bases separated the two germline ends. This CDR3 has 17 amino acids. Germline V gene lookup returns CDR1 KGHDR and CDR2 SFDVKD. The CDR3, as DNA: TGTGCCACCAGTGATTCCCGGTTCACCTCAAACACCGGGGAGCTGTTTTTT. Protein sequence: CATSDSRFTSNTGELFF.

This clone was seen more than once but under ten times. V usage is TRBV6-1 and J usage is TRBJ1-6, with a weak D call TRBD1 (5 bases). The CDR3 is 14 amino acids. The V gene's germline CDR1 is MNHNS and CDR2 SASEGT. V was clipped by 6 bases and J by 8 bases, with 14 bases between them. CDR3 loop: CASSPGTRHSPLHF. The CDR3 nucleotides are TGTGCCAGCAGCCCCGGGACCCGTCATTCACCCCTCCACTTT.

In this sample, this clone turned up many times. The chain is built from TRBV19 and TRBJ2-1; 10 positions match TRBD1. Per germline, CDR1 LNHDA and CDR2 SQIVND (reference sequence). The ends lost 10 bases at V and 8 bases at J; junction bases unmatched: 8. The CDR3 has 13 amino acids. Written as DNA, the CDR3 is TGTGCCACCCGGGACAGGGGTGTCCATGAGCAGTTCTTC. Its protein product is CATRDRGVHEQFF.

This clone was seen only a few times. A much larger clone differs by one base, so this may be a read error. The chain couples TRBV4-2 to TRBJ2-3; 7 positions match TRBD2. The CDR3 totals 18 residues. With V trimmed by 1 base and J by 3 bases, 13 bases remained unmatched. Germline loops: CDR1 LGHNA, CDR2 YNFKEQ. For the CDR3, the DNA is TGTGCCAGCAGCCAAGGGTTAATACGGGAGGATAGTACAGATACGCAGTATTTT. This sequence encodes CASSQGLIREDSTDTQYF.

V and J are TRBV11-2 and TRBJ1-2; perhaps TRBD1 as D (5 bases). Trimming cost V 0 bases and J 5 bases, with 13 bases left between them. Per the germline V gene, CDR1 is SGHAT and CDR2 is FQNNGV. The CDR3 is made up of 15 amino acids. CDR3 nucleotide sequence: TGTGCCAGCAGCTTAGAGGGTGGGCAGGGTTATGGCTACACCTTC. Its protein is CASSLEGGQGYGYTF.

At least ten counts were recorded for this clone. The chain combines TRBV30 with TRBJ1-5; tentative D call: TRBD1 (5 bases). The germline gives CDR1 GTSNPN, CDR2 SVGIG (reference sequence). The CDR3 has 14 amino acids. Between the trimmed V and J ends, which lost 0 bases and 9 bases, there was a span of 15 bases. CDR3 amino acids: CAWSVIGASLPQHF. DNA of the CDR3: TGTGCCTGGAGTGTGATTGGGGCGTCGCTGCCCCAGCATTTT.

Comments on this clone: Since a much larger clone is just one base distant, this may be a read error. V is TRBV7-2 and J is TRBJ2-5, with 7 bases matching TRBD2. The CDR3 contains 16 residues. From germline, CDR1 is SGHTA and CDR2 FQGNSA. The CDR3 nucleotides read TGTGCCAGCAGCTTAGATGGAGCGGGACCGGTGGAGACCAAGTACTTC. Amino acid sequence: CASSLDGAGPVETKYF.

Concerning this clone: This clone may be a read error of a much larger clone one base away. The chain recombines TRBV12-5 with TRBJ2-3; possibly TRBD2 for D (6 bases). This CDR3 is 15 amino acids long. CDR1 and CDR2 (germline): LGHNT, FRNRAP. CDR3 region: CSSGLGAGSTDTQYF. The CDR3 nucleotides are TGTTCTAGTGGTTTAGGAGCGGGTTCCACAGATACGCAGTATTTT.

This clone was observed many times. The chain is built from TRBV7-3 and TRBJ2-7; possibly TRBD1 for D (5 bases). This CDR3 is built from 15 residues. V lost 0 bases to trimming and J lost 3 bases, with 12 bases between them. Germline V gene lookup returns CDR1 SGHTA and CDR2 FQGTGA. This CDR3 reads CASSLTGQGGYEQYF. The CDR3, as DNA: TGTGCCAGCAGCTTAACGGGGCAGGGCGGCTACGAGCAGTACTTC.

The chain uses TRBV19 and TRBJ1-2; no reliable D call. This CDR3 is built from 12 residues. V dropped 1 base and J dropped 3 bases, with 3 bases sitting between them. Germline assignment: CDR1 LNHDA and CDR2 SQIVND (reference sequence). CDR3 region: CASSIVDYGYTF. DNA of the CDR3: TGTGCCAGTAGTATAGTAGACTATGGCTACACCTTC.

The rearrangement joins TRBV7-6 to TRBJ1-2; D unclear. The CDR3 covers 13 residues. Trimming took off 2 bases at V and 0 bases at J, with 4 bases between the two ends. Germline V gene sequence: CDR1 SGHVS, CDR2 FNYEAQ. The CDR3: CASSLYPNYGYTF. Written as DNA, the CDR3 is TGTGCCAGCAGCTTATATCCTAACTATGGCTACACCTTC. The whole variable domain, remainder taken from reference TRBV7-6 and TRBJ1-2, is GAGVSQSPRYKVTKRGQDVALRCDPISGHVSLYWYRQALGQGPEFLTYFNYEAQQDKSGLPNDRFSAERPEGSISTLTIQRTEQRDSAMYRCASSLYPNYGYTFGSGTRLTVV.

With respect to this clone: This may come from a read error, since a much larger clone is one base off. The gene calls are TRBV5-8 and TRBJ2-7; D might be TRBD2 (6 bases). Germline lookup yields CDR1 SGHTS and CDR2 YDEGEE. The CDR3 length is 13 residues. The CDR3 region is CAGSRGLEYEQYF. CDR3 coding DNA: TGTGCCGGCAGCCGGGGACTTGAATACGAGCAGTACTTC. The whole variable domain, filled in from reference TRBV5-8 and TRBJ2-7, reads EAGVTQSPTHLIKTRGQQATLRCSPISGHTSVYWYQQALGLGLQFLLWYDEGEERNRGNFPPRFSGRQFPNYSSELNVNALELEDSALYLCAGSRGLEYEQYFGPGTRLTVT.